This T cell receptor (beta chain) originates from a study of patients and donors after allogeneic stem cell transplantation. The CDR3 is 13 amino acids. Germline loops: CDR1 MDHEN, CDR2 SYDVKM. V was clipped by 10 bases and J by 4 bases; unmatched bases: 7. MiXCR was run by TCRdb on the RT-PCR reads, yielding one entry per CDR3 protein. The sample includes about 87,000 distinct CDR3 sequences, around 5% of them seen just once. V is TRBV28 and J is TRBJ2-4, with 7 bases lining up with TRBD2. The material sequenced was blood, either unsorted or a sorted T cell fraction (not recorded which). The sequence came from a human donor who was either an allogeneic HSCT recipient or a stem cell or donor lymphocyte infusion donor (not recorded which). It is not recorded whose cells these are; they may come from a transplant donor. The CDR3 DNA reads TGTGCCACCCGTGAGCGGGGTAAAAACATTCAGTACTTC. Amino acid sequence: CATRERGKNIQYF.